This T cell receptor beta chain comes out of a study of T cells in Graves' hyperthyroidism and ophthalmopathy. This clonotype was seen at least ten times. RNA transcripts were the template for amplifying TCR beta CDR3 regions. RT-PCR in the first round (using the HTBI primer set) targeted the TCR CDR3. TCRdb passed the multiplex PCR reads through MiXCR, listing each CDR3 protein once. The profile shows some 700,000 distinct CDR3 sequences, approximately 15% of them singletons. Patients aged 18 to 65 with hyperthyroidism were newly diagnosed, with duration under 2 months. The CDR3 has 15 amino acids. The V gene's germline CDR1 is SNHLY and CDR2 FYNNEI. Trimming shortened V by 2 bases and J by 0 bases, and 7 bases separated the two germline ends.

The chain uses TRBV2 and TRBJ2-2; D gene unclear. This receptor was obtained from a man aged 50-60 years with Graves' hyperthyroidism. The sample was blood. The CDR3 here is CASSERIANTGELFF. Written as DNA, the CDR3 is TGTGCCAGCAGTGAACGTATAGCGAACACCGGGGAGCTGTTTTTT.